These 26 T cell receptor beta chains came from one sample sequenced in a study of blood T cell repertoires in COVID-19. The protocol was immunoSEQ multiplex PCR, while the TCRdb copy is restricted to in-frame clones and leaves out a portion. The sample holds roughly 180,000 clones; roughly 81% are singletons and the top ten take about 5.8%. The sample was peripheral blood. These receptors were collected from a woman aged 45-59 years with COVID-19, enrolled during active disease.

V usage is TRBV4-1 and J usage is TRBJ1-6, with D perhaps matching TRBD1 (6 bases). CDR1 MGHRA and CDR2 YSYEKL come from the germline V gene. Trimming shortened V by 4 bases and J by 14 bases, and 12 bases separated the two germline ends. This CDR3 comprises 12 residues. The CDR3 sequence is CASSRTGWSLHF. In DNA form, the CDR3 reads TGCGCCAGCAGCCGCACAGGGTGGTCCCTCCACTTT.

The DNA for the CDR3 is TGTGCCAGCAGGTCACAGGGGTCACCCCTCCACTTT. It yields the protein CASRSQGSPLHF. The V gene is TRBV5-4, the J gene TRBJ1-6; 7 nucleotides line up with TRBD1. Germline V gives CDR1 SGHNT, CDR2 YYREEE (reference sequence). The CDR3 has 12 residues. Trimming cost V 5 bases and J 10 bases; bases outside gene matches: 3.

This clone has only one observation. In DNA form, the CDR3 reads TGTGCCAGCAGCTTGGGAGCGGGTTTCGGGAACAATGAGCAGTTCTTC. It is translated as CASSLGAGFGNNEQFF. This chain connects TRBV5-6 to TRBJ2-1; D perhaps matches TRBD2 (6 bases). The CDR3 has 16 amino acids. From germline, CDR1 is SGHDT and CDR2 YYEEEE. The germline V and J ends were trimmed by 0 bases and 5 bases, with 15 bases remaining between them.

V usage is TRBV3-1 (or the pseudogene TRBV3-2) and J usage is TRBJ1-5; 8 bases fit TRBD1. J lost 7 bases, V lost 2 bases, and 7 bases had no gene match. The CDR3 is 15 amino acids. The germline V gene has CDR1 LGHDT and CDR2 YNNKEL (reference sequence). CDR3 nucleotide sequence: TGTGCCAGCAGCCAAATGACAGGGGTCGGACAGCCCCAGCATTTT. This sequence encodes CASSQMTGVGQPQHF.

CDR3: CASSLVLVVPDTQYF. In DNA, the CDR3 is TGTGCCAGCAGCTTGGTCCTAGTTGTCCCAGATACGCAGTATTTT. This chain links TRBV5-5 with TRBJ2-3; no clear D gene. CDR1 is SGHKS, CDR2 YYEKEE, per germline (reference sequence). The CDR3 has 15 residues. The V end was cut by 0 bases, the J end by 4 bases, with 12 bases between.

The chain links TRBV19 to TRBJ2-5; 8 bases line up with TRBD1. This CDR3 has 14 amino acids. CDR1 and CDR2 (germline): LNHDA, SQIVND (reference sequence). Trimming removed 6 bases from V and 1 base from J; junction bases left unmatched: 4. The DNA of the CDR3 is TGTGCCAGTAGCCTAGGACAGGGCCAAGAGACCCAGTACTTC. This sequence encodes CASSLGQGQETQYF.

The CDR3 DNA is TGTGCCAGCAGCCCTTCCCGAGGGACAGGATACAATGAGCAGTTCTTC. Residues: CASSPSRGTGYNEQFF. This rearrangement joins TRBV4-2 to TRBJ2-1; 8 nucleotides line up with TRBD1. Germline values: CDR1 LGHNA, CDR2 YNFKEQ. Unmatched junction bases numbered 9, after V lost 4 bases and J lost 4 bases. The CDR3 has 16 residues.

V is TRBV6-1 and J is TRBJ1-4; 11 positions agree with TRBD1. The CDR3 runs 17 residues. CDR1 and CDR2 (germline): MNHNS, SASEGT. Trimming at V came to 4 bases and at J to 1 base, leaving 5 bases not matched to a gene. CDR3 amino acids: CASSAWTGGQTNEKLFF. CDR3 DNA sequence: TGTGCCAGCAGTGCCTGGACAGGGGGCCAAACTAATGAAAAACTGTTTTTT.

The count of this clone is one. The J gene is TRBJ1-1, the V gene TRBV6-5; TRBD1 matches at 10 bases. The CDR3 totals 13 residues. Germline values: CDR1 MNHEY, CDR2 SVGAGI. Trimming took 8 bases from V and 4 from J; bases not matched to a gene: 4. In DNA, the CDR3 is TGTGCCAGCTTTTGGACAGGGGGCACTGAAGCTTTCTTT. Its translation: CASFWTGGTEAFF.

This clone appeared a single time. This sequence joins TRBV19 and TRBJ2-7; D gene uncertain. Trimming took off 1 base at V and 0 bases at J, with 4 bases between the two ends. Germline V gene data show CDR1 as LNHDA and CDR2 as SQIVND (reference sequence). The CDR3 length is 13 residues. This chain's CDR3 is CASSIAVSYEQYF. The CDR3 DNA reads TGTGCCAGTAGTATAGCGGTCTCCTACGAGCAGTACTTC.

V and J are TRBV7-6 and TRBJ1-5; possibly TRBD1 for D (6 bases). Trimming shortened V by 5 bases and J by 2 bases, and 16 bases separated the two germline ends. The CDR3 is 16 residues long. CDR1 is SGHVS, CDR2 FNYEAQ, per germline. The CDR3 coding sequence is TGTGCCAGCAGCACCGGGACACCCGGAGGCAATCAGCCCCAGCATTTT. It is translated as CASSTGTPGGNQPQHF.

The chain links TRBV14 to TRBJ2-5; the match to TRBD2 covers 7 bases. CDR1 and CDR2 (germline): SGHDN, FVKESK. The CDR3 contains 18 residues. Losses at the gene ends were 0 bases for V and 10 bases for J; bases not matched to a gene: 20. The CDR3, as DNA: TGTGCCAGCAGCCAAGATCGGATCCCCACGGGGGGAAGGGAGGGCCAGTACTTC. Amino acids: CASSQDRIPTGGREGQYF. The whole variable domain, filled in from reference TRBV14 and TRBJ2-5, reads EAGVTQFPSHSVIEKGQTVTLRCDPISGHDNLYWYRRVMGKEIKFLLHFVKESKQDESGMPNNRFLAERTGGTYSTLKVQPAELEDSGVYFCASSQDRIPTGGREGQYFGPGTRLLVL.

The chain uses TRBV1 and TRBJ1-3; TRBD1, the table's D call, lacks a check against the DNA. TRBV1 is noted as a pseudogene. The CDR3 runs to 15 residues. The CDR3 DNA is TGCACCAGCAGGCGGACAGGGGGCTCTGGAAACACCATATATTTT. As protein: CTSRRTGGSGNTIYF.

The chain uses TRBV19 and TRBJ1-1, with a weak D call TRBD1 (6 bases). The CDR3 has 15 amino acids. Germline lookup yields CDR1 LNHDA and CDR2 SQIVND (reference sequence). V was trimmed by 5 bases and J by 6 bases, leaving 19 bases between them. Here the CDR3 reads CASSYGQIGGAEAFF. The CDR3 DNA is TGTGCCAGTAGTTACGGACAGATCGGTGGGGCTGAAGCTTTCTTT. The variable domain in full, completed from reference TRBV19 and TRBJ1-1, reads DGGITQSPKYLFRKEGQNVTLSCEQNLNHDAMYWYRQDPGQGLRLIYYSQIVNDFQKGDIAEGYSVSREKKESFPLTVTSAQKNPTAFYLCASSYGQIGGAEAFFGQGTRLTVV.

The chain carries TRBV3-1 (or the pseudogene TRBV3-2) and TRBJ2-3, with 10 bases fitting TRBD1. Germline values: CDR1 LGHDT, CDR2 YNNKEL (reference sequence). V lost 0 bases, J lost 10 bases, and 1 base stayed unmatched. CDR3 length: 13 residues. CDR3 DNA sequence: TGTGCCAGCAGCCAAGAAGGGACAGGGGCGCAGTATTTT. Protein: CASSQEGTGAQYF.

The chain joins TRBV12-3 or TRBV12-4 to TRBJ1-1; D not certain. CDR3 length: 12 amino acids. The V end was cut by 6 bases, the J end by 0 bases, with 5 bases between. The CDR3 sequence is CASSLVNTEAFF. The CDR3 coding sequence is TGTGCCAGCAGCCTTGTGAACACTGAAGCTTTCTTT.

The chain combines TRBV3-1 (or the pseudogene TRBV3-2) with TRBJ2-1; TRBD2 matches at 10 bases. CDR3 size: 15 residues. Germline V gene lookup returns CDR1 LGHDT and CDR2 YNNKEL (reference sequence). V dropped 4 bases and J dropped 7; count of bases not matched to a gene: 7. The CDR3 nucleotides are TGTGCCAGCAGCCCAACTAGCGGGAAGTGGAATGAGCAGTTCTTC. Translation gives CASSPTSGKWNEQFF.

The chain carries TRBV6-4 and TRBJ2-3, with a weak D call TRBD2 (5 bases). Trimming cost V 6 bases and J 0 bases, with 13 bases left between them. CDR3 length equals 15 residues. Germline V CDR1 and CDR2: MRHNA, SNTAGT. The CDR3 region is CASSRGPSSTDTQYF. The CDR3 coding sequence is TGTGCCAGCAGCCGCGGGCCGTCCAGCACAGATACGCAGTATTTT.

The V call is TRBV2, the J call TRBJ2-7; the D gene is possibly TRBD2 (6 bases). Germline values: CDR1 SNHLY, CDR2 FYNNEI. The V gene lost 9 bases and the J gene lost 2 bases, with 17 bases spanning the gap. The CDR3 runs to 14 residues. As DNA, the CDR3 is TGTGCCAGTATTGCCGCCCCGGGGGCCTACGAGCAGTACTTC. As protein: CASIAAPGAYEQYF.

The V gene is TRBV27, the J gene TRBJ2-3, with 11 bases lining up with TRBD2. CDR1 MNHEY and CDR2 SMNVEV come from the germline V gene (reference sequence). J gave up 7 bases and V 6 bases, and 9 bases lay outside the gene matches. The CDR3 loop spans 15 amino acids. CDR3: CASRVAGGRGNTQYF. The DNA for the CDR3 is TGTGCCAGCAGGGTAGCGGGGGGGAGAGGGAATACGCAGTATTTT.

V usage is TRBV30 and J usage is TRBJ1-6, with 9 bases aligning to TRBD1. CDR1 GTSNPN and CDR2 SVGIG come from the germline V gene (reference sequence). The CDR3 has 13 residues. The V gene end was trimmed by 5 bases and the J gene end by 10 bases; junction bases not matched to a gene: 6. The CDR3, as DNA: TGTGCCTGGGATACAGGGGGCGGATCACCCCTCCACTTT. Protein product: CAWDTGGGSPLHF. Filled out from reference TRBV30 and TRBJ1-6, the complete variable domain reads SQTIHQWPATLVQPVGSPLSLECTVEGTSNPNLYWYRQAAGRGLQLLFYSVGIGQISSEVPQNLSASRPQDRQFILSSKKLLLSDSGFYLCAWDTGGGSPLHFGNGTRLTVT.

This clone was seen just once. The gene calls are TRBV12-5 and TRBJ2-4, with 7 nucleotides matching TRBD2. The J segment lost 7 bases and the V segment lost 1 base, leaving 10 bases of the junction unmatched. The germline V gene has CDR1 LGHNT and CDR2 FRNRAP. This CDR3 contains 16 residues. The CDR3 is CASGLEVQRGGNIQYF. The DNA for the CDR3 is TGTGCTAGTGGTTTGGAGGTGCAGCGGGGCGGGAACATTCAGTACTTC.

The chain couples TRBV7-3 to TRBJ2-1, with 8 positions matching TRBD2. Germline V gene lookup returns CDR1 SGHTA and CDR2 FQGTGA. This CDR3 comprises 15 residues. V shed 5 bases and J 4 bases; nucleotides not matched to a gene: 7. The CDR3 DNA follows: TGTGCCAGCAGCCCCACCACGGGGGGGTACAATGAGCAGTTCTTC. This translates into CASSPTTGGYNEQFF.

This chain's CDR3 is CASSFSQGNYEQYF. CDR3 nucleotide sequence: TGCGCCAGCAGCTTCAGCCAGGGGAATTACGAGCAGTACTTC. The chain uses TRBV5-1 and TRBJ2-7; D is possibly TRBD1 (6 bases). Germline lookup yields CDR1 SGHRS and CDR2 YFSETQ. V gave up 2 bases and J gave up 4 bases, with 13 bases separating them. CDR3 length: 14 amino acids.

In its sample, this clone was seen a few times. The genes are TRBV2 and TRBJ2-5; 11 bases are shared with TRBD2. V was clipped by 2 bases and J by 6 bases; unmatched bases: 11. The CDR3 loop spans 17 amino acids. Germline CDR1 reads SNHLY; CDR2 reads FYNNEI. CDR3 amino acids: CASSESHVAGGAQTQYF. CDR3 nucleotides: TGTGCCAGCAGTGAAAGTCACGTAGCGGGGGGGGCGCAGACCCAGTACTTC.

In this sample, this clone turned up a few times. The chain uses TRBV19 and TRBJ1-5; possible D gene TRBD1, 6 bases. In germline, CDR1 is LNHDA, CDR2 SQIVND (reference sequence). The CDR3 loop spans 16 amino acids. The V and J ends lost 3 bases and 3 bases respectively, with 15 bases between them. The CDR3 DNA follows: TGTGCCAGTAGTATTTTGGCAGGGGCGTACAATCAGCCCCAGCATTTT. Translating gives CASSILAGAYNQPQHF.